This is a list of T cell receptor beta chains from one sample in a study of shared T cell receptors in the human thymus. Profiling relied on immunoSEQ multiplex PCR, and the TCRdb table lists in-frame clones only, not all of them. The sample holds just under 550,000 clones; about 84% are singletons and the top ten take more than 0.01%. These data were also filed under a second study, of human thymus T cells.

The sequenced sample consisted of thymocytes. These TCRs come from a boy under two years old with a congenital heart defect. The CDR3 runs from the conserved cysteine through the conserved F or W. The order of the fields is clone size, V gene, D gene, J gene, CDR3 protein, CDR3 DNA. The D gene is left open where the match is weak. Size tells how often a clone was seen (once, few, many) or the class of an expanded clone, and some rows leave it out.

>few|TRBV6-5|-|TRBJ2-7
CASSYSTGALGEQYF
TGTGCCAGCAGTTACTCCACAGGAGCCCTTGGCGAGCAGTACTTC
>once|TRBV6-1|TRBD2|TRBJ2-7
CASSSGGLAGGEQYF
TGTGCCAGCAGCTCTGGGGGACTAGCGGGGGGGGAGCAGTACTTC
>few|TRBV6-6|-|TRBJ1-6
CASSYWGTPDNSPLHF
TGTGCCAGCAGTTACTGGGGGACACCCGATAATTCACCCCTCCACTTT
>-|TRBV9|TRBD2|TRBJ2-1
CASSPPPRTSGPNEQFF
TGTGCCAGCAGCCCGCCCCCCCGGACTAGCGGCCCCAATGAGCAGTTCTTC
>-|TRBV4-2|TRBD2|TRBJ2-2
CASSQDCRREGNTGELFF
TGTGCCAGCAGCCAAGATTGTCGGCGGGAGGGGAACACCGGGGAGCTGTTTTTT
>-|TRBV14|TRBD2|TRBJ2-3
CASSHFGTTSPTDTQYF
TGTGCCAGCAGCCACTTTGGGACTACGAGCCCCACAGATACGCAGTATTTT
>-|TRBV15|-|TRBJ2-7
CATSRGGTPLDEQYF
TGTGCCACCAGCAGAGGGGGGACACCGCTCGACGAGCAGTACTTC
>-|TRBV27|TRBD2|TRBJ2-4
CASSSGLAIAKNIQYF
TGTGCCAGCAGTTCCGGACTAGCGATAGCCAAAAACATTCAGTACTTC
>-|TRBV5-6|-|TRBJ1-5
CASSFSRDKQYSNQPQHF
TGTGCCAGCAGCTTTAGCCGGGACAAGCAATATAGCAATCAGCCCCAGCATTTT
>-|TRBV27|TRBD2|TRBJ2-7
CASSFTSDSYEQYF
TGTGCCAGCAGTTTTACTAGCGACTCCTACGAGCAGTACTTC
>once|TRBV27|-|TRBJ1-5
CASSFTGNQPQHF
TGTGCCAGCAGTTTTACGGGGAATCAGCCCCAGCATTTT
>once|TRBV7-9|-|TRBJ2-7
CASSLGLGGVTRQYF
TGTGCCAGCAGCTTAGGTCTGGGCGGGGTAACGCGGCAGTACTTC
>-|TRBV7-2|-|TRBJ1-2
CASSRDRNYGYTF
TGTGCCAGCAGCCGCGACAGAAACTATGGCTACACCTTC
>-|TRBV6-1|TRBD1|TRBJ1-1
CASRRGTGSEAFF
TGTGCCAGCAGAAGAGGGACAGGAAGTGAAGCTTTCTTT
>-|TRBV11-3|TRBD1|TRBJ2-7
CASSSRTGPYEQYF
TGTGCCAGCAGCTCCAGGACAGGGCCCTACGAGCAGTACTTC
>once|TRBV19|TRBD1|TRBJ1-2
CASSTIPGQTLYGYTF
TGTGCCAGTAGTACAATTCCGGGACAGACTCTCTATGGCTACACCTTC
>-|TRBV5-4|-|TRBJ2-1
CASSFTSLAREVHNEQFF
TGTGCCAGCAGCTTCACCTCTCTAGCGAGAGAGGTCCACAATGAGCAGTTCTTC
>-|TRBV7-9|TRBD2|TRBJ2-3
CASSLAEREGTDTQYF
TGTGCCAGCAGCTTGGCGGAACGGGAGGGCACAGATACGCAGTATTTT
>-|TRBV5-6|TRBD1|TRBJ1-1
CASSAGTGKVDITEAFF
TGTGCCAGCAGCGCTGGGACAGGGAAGGTGGACATCACTGAAGCTTTCTTT
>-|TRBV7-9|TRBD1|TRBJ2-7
CASSHWTGYYEQYF
TGTGCCAGCAGCCACTGGACAGGGTACTACGAGCAGTACTTC
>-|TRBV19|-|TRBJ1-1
CASSPDSGAEAFF
TGTGCCAGTAGTCCCGACTCCGGGGCTGAAGCTTTCTTT
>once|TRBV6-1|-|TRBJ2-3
CASSNGRRNTQYF
TGTGCCAGCAGTAACGGGAGAAGGAATACGCAGTATTTT
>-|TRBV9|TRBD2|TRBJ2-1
CASGGGWGGSRYNEQFF
TGTGCCAGCGGGGGGGGATGGGGCGGGAGTCGGTACAATGAGCAGTTCTTC
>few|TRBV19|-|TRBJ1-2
CASSMRQQDYGYTF
TGTGCCAGTAGTATGAGGCAGCAAGACTATGGCTACACCTTC
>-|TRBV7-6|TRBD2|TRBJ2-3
CASSSRTKTSGSMTDTQYF
TGTGCCAGCAGCTCCCGCACAAAGACTAGCGGGAGTATGACAGATACGCAGTATTTT
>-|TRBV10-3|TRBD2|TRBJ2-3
CAINSGRWNGTDTQYF
TGTGCCATCAACAGCGGGAGATGGAACGGGACAGATACGCAGTATTTT
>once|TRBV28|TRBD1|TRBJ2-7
CASSSDRGIPFFYEQYF
TGTGCCAGCAGTTCAGACAGGGGGATCCCCTTTTTTTACGAGCAGTACTTC
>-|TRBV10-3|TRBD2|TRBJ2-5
CAISDPGLAGVQTGETQYF
TGTGCCATCAGTGACCCGGGACTAGCGGGGGTCCAAACGGGGGAGACCCAGTACTTC
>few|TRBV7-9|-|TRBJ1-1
CASTGTEAFF
TGTGCCAGCACCGGGACTGAAGCTTTCTTT
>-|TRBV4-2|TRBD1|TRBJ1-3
CASSQDGQGHSGNTIYF
TGTGCCAGCAGCCAAGACGGACAGGGCCACTCTGGAAACACCATATATTTT
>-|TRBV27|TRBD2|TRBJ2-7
CANSCGLAGTYEQYF
TGTGCCAACAGTTGTGGACTAGCGGGGACCTACGAGCAGTACTTC
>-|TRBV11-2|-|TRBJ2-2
CASSLVRGWAGELFF
TGTGCCAGCAGCTTAGTACGGGGGTGGGCCGGGGAGCTGTTTTTT